The clone carrying this TCR beta chain was recorded a few times. These data are taken from a study of T-cell reconstitution after alpha-beta-depleted transplantation in children. The ends were cut back, 3 bases at V and 5 bases at J, with 10 bases in the middle. This CDR3 contains 13 residues. Germline loops: CDR1 MNHEY, CDR2 SMNVEV (reference sequence). Unique molecular identifiers tagged the TCRbeta library. TCRdb re-analysed the PCR reads in MiXCR, keeping a single row per CDR3 protein. The table records 500,000 or so distinct CDR3 sequences, roughly 33% of them present only once. The chain employs TRBV27 and TRBJ1-1, with unresolved D. This TCR came from a human donor who donated a stem cell graft to a child with aplastic anemia. Sequenced material: PBMCs from the stem cell graft donor, taken from the stem cell graft. The CDR3: CASSFGFGTEAFF. The CDR3 nucleotides are TGTGCCAGCAGTTTTGGCTTTGGAACTGAAGCTTTCTTT.